The clone carrying this T cell receptor beta chain was found a few times. MiXCR was run by TCRdb on the 5' RACE reads, yielding one entry per CDR3 protein. The table records roughly 500,000 distinct CDR3 sequences, under 25% of them present only once. This sample was included in a study of identical twins. From germline, CDR1 is SEHNR and CDR2 FQNEAQ (reference sequence). V was clipped by 5 bases and J by 4 bases, with 18 bases between them. The CDR3 totals 16 residues. Separately, the same data were catalogued under a study of T cells expressing NK-cell markers.

The chain is built from TRBV7-9 and TRBJ1-3, with D perhaps matching TRBD1 (5 bases). The receptor was isolated from a woman between 18 and 29 years old in good health. The sequenced sample consisted of CD4+ T cells sorted from blood. The CDR3 region has the DNA TGTGCCAGCAGCACTTTGGGACCGACGTCCGGAAACACCATATATTTT. It specifies CASSTLGPTSGNTIYF.